This T cell receptor beta chain originates from a study of T cell clones after liver transplantation. At the level of the study: Post-transplant blood was tracked for graft-donor-reactive T cell clones identified in a pre-transplant mixed lymphocyte reaction. Draws occurred before transplant, before withdrawal, and after complete or failed withdrawal. Broader study findings: Circulating graft-donor-reactive CD4 TCRbeta sequences fell significantly post-transplant in most of the 8 subjects. Post-transplant time points were not standardized, so conclusions are preliminary.

There are 14 residues in the CDR3. Germline loops: CDR1 SGDLS, CDR2 YYNGEE. The germline V and J ends were trimmed by 3 bases and 3 bases, with 12 bases remaining between them. Comment on this clone: What it binds is not known.

Here immunoSEQ multiplex PCR was the method, and the copy in TCRdb shows in-frame clones only, minus some. The table has under 85,000 clones, approximately 80% seen once. Source: CD4+ T cells from blood, taken 12 months after liver transplant. The V and J genes are TRBV9 and TRBJ2-5; the D gene is possibly TRBD2 (6 bases). The TCR sequence derives from a human patient who received a liver transplant. Some T cells may be graft donor cells. CDR3 protein: CASSGGATKETQYF. The CDR3 DNA reads TGTGCCAGCAGCGGCGGGGCAACAAAAGAGACCCAGTACTTC.